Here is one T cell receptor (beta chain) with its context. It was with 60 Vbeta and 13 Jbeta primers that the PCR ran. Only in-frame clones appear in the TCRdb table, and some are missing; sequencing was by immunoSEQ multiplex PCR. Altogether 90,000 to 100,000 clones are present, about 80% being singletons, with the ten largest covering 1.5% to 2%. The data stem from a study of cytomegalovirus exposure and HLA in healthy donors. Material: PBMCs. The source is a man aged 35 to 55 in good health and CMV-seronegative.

The CDR3 sequence: CASSRDRGRGRYGYTF. The DNA of the CDR3 is TGTGCCAGCAGTCGGGACAGGGGGCGGGGTAGATATGGCTACACCTTC. The gene calls are TRBV28 and TRBJ1-2, with TRBD1 matching over 12 bases. Germline V gives CDR1 MDHEN, CDR2 SYDVKM. The CDR3 covers 16 residues. After removal of 5 bases from V and 5 bases from J, the junction contained 9 bases not matched to a gene.